The subject of this entry is one TCR beta chain. The record originates from a study of T-cell reconstitution after alpha-beta-depleted transplantation in children. Unique molecular identifiers were built into the TCRbeta library. TCRdb reprocessed the PCR reads via MiXCR and lists one record per CDR3 protein. This table has a few hundred thousand distinct CDR3 sequences, about a tenth appearing once. Trimming removed 4 bases from V and 7 bases from J; junction bases left unmatched: 5. Germline lookup yields CDR1 DFQATT and CDR2 SNEGSKA (reference sequence). This CDR3 contains 13 residues. This sequence originates from a human donor who donated a stem cell graft to a child with acute myeloid leukemia. The sequencing used PBMCs from the stem cell graft donor, collected from the stem cell graft. The chain employs TRBV20-1 and TRBJ2-5; 11 bases line up with TRBD2. Here the CDR3 reads CSAISGGAGTQYF. The DNA of the CDR3 is TGCAGTGCTATTAGCGGGGGGGCCGGGACCCAGTACTTC.